This T cell receptor (beta chain) appears in the sequencing data of a study of T cells in Graves' hyperthyroidism and ophthalmopathy. From RNA transcripts, TCR beta CDR3 regions were amplified. When the TCR CDR3 underwent first-round RT-PCR, the HTBI primer set was used. TCRdb reprocessed the multiplex PCR reads with MiXCR, giving one entry per CDR3 protein. The table shows 35,000 to 40,000 distinct CDR3 sequences, with roughly 52% occurring only once. There are 17 residues in the CDR3. Per germline, CDR1 DFQATT and CDR2 SNEGSKA (reference sequence). V trimming: 6 bases; J trimming: 6 bases; junction bases outside the gene matches: 19.

Material for sequencing was blood. The sequence came from a woman aged 45-60 years with Graves' hyperthyroidism that later progressed to Graves' ophthalmopathy. This rearrangement joins TRBV20-1 to TRBJ1-2; 10 bases agree with TRBD1. This CDR3 reads CSAKINVPGQGFDGYTF. CDR3 DNA: TGCAGTGCCAAGATCAATGTCCCGGGACAGGGGTTCGATGGCTACACCTTC.